The 23 T cell receptor beta chains listed next were all sequenced from one sample in a study of T cells in Graves' hyperthyroidism and ophthalmopathy. Amplification targeted TCR beta CDR3 regions from RNA transcripts. HTBI primers were the set used in a first-round RT-PCR of the TCR CDR3. TCRdb redid the calling of the multiplex PCR reads with MiXCR, one entry per CDR3 protein. This sample yields about 380,000 distinct CDR3 sequences, of which 14% are seen a single time; approximately 10% belongs to the top ten. Sequencing used blood. All receptors come from a woman aged 55-70 years with Graves' hyperthyroidism.

This clonotype was observed at least ten times. The chain has TRBV7-8 and TRBJ2-2, with D possibly TRBD2 on 5 matching bases. In germline, CDR1 is SGHVS, CDR2 FQNEAQ. The V and J ends lost 5 bases and 6 bases respectively, with 13 bases between them. This CDR3 region has 14 residues. The CDR3 sequence is CASSAGEGAGELFF. The CDR3 bases are TGTGCCAGCAGCGCCGGGGAAGGCGCCGGGGAGCTGTTTTTT.

This clonotype was seen only once. This may be a read error, as it is one base from a much larger clone. V and J are TRBV11-2 and TRBJ1-4, with TRBD1 identical over 7 bases. CDR1 is SGHAT and CDR2 is FQNNGV in the germline V gene. CDR3 length: 14 residues. Germline trimming cut 6 bases from V and 6 bases from J; bases unmatched to any gene: 7. The CDR3 bases are TGTGCCAGCAGATCCGACAGGGTTGATGAAAAACTGTTTTTT. The encoded protein is CASRSDRVDEKLFF.

This clonotype was detected many times. The rearrangement links TRBV20-1 to TRBJ2-5, with D maybe TRBD1 (5 bases). Trimming removed 1 base at V and 2 bases at J, with 8 bases between. This CDR3 is built from 13 residues. Per the germline V gene, CDR1 is DFQATT and CDR2 is SNEGSKA (reference sequence). CDR3 nucleotide sequence: TGCAGTGCTAGAGCTGACAGTCAAGAGACCCAGTACTTC. This translates into CSARADSQETQYF.

This clonotype was counted ten times or more. The V and J genes are TRBV12-5 and TRBJ2-1; possible D gene TRBD2, 5 bases. The CDR3 consists of 13 residues. The V and J ends lost 4 bases and 8 bases respectively, with 12 bases between them. Germline CDR1 reads LGHNT; CDR2 reads FRNRAP. CDR3 DNA: TGTGCTAGTGGTTCTTCTAGCTTGGATGAGCAGTTCTTC. This translates into CASGSSSLDEQFF.

The chain's CDR3 is CASRLRGANSGNTIYF. Here the CDR3 DNA reads TGTGCCAGCAGGCTTCGAGGCGCTAACTCTGGAAACACCATATATTTT. The V call is TRBV2, the J call TRBJ1-3; D is ambiguous. Between the trimmed V and J ends, which lost 6 bases and 0 bases, there was a span of 15 bases. This CDR3 region has 16 residues. CDR1 and CDR2 from the germline V gene are SNHLY and FYNNEI.

This clonotype was found many times. V and J are TRBV20-1 and TRBJ2-4, with 7 bases fitting TRBD2. The length of the CDR3 is 18 residues. CDR1 and CDR2 from the germline V gene are DFQATT and SNEGSKA (reference sequence). The V gene end was trimmed by 3 bases and the J gene end by 0 bases; junction bases not matched to a gene: 14. CDR3 loop: CSARSAGAKDGAKNIQYF. In DNA form, the CDR3 reads TGCAGTGCTAGGTCGGCGGGAGCTAAGGATGGAGCCAAAAACATTCAGTACTTC.

The rearrangement uses TRBV5-4 and TRBJ1-2; D is perhaps TRBD1 (5 bases). CDR3 length: 17 residues. Germline V gene lookup returns CDR1 SGHNT and CDR2 YYREEE (reference sequence). Trimming took 5 bases from V and 2 from J, leaving 22 bases between them. The CDR3 bases are TGTGCCAGCAGTCCCCCCGGGGCAGGGAGTTTCAACTATGGCTACACCTTC. Its translation is CASSPPGAGSFNYGYTF.

This clonotype was recorded many times. This CDR3 reads CASSMGATGLTEAFF. The DNA for the CDR3 is TGCGCCAGCAGCATGGGGGCGACAGGCCTCACTGAAGCTTTCTTT. V and J are TRBV5-1 and TRBJ1-1; weak D call: TRBD1 (6 bases). Germline V lookup: CDR1 SGHRS, CDR2 YFSETQ. Trimming removed 4 bases at V and 4 bases at J, with 17 bases between. The CDR3 contains 15 residues.

This clonotype was seen a few times. This rearrangement joins TRBV20-1 to TRBJ2-5; D might be TRBD2 (5 bases). V dropped 0 bases and J dropped 3 bases, with 11 bases sitting between them. The CDR3 has 14 residues. Germline CDR1 reads DFQATT; CDR2 reads SNEGSKA (reference sequence). The CDR3 spells CSARDRVGEETQYF. Written as DNA, the CDR3 is TGCAGTGCTAGAGATCGGGTCGGGGAAGAGACCCAGTACTTC.

This clonotype has a handful of counts. The chain links TRBV7-2 to TRBJ2-2, with TRBD2 as a possible D gene (5 bases). V gave up 5 bases and J gave up 2 bases, with 12 bases separating them. This CDR3 has 15 amino acids. CDR1 and CDR2 from the germline V gene are SGHTA and FQGNSA. The CDR3 spells CASSKSGFNTGELFF. Written as DNA, the CDR3 is TGTGCCAGCAGCAAAAGCGGCTTTAACACCGGGGAGCTGTTTTTT.

DNA for the CDR3: TGTGCCAGCAGCCATAGGGGGCGCGGCACTGAAGCTTTCTTT. Protein sequence: CASSHRGRGTEAFF. This sequence joins TRBV11-2 and TRBJ1-1; 7 nucleotides match TRBD1. The CDR3 sequence is 14 residues long. After removal of 5 bases from V and 4 bases from J, the junction contained 7 bases not matched to a gene. Germline assignment: CDR1 SGHAT and CDR2 FQNNGV.

Many counts were recorded for this clonotype. The chain employs TRBV6-2 or TRBV6-3 and TRBJ2-7, with D unresolved. The length of the CDR3 is 13 residues. From germline, CDR1 is MNHEY and CDR2 SVGEGT. V lost 8 bases to trimming and J lost 6 bases, with 17 bases between them. The CDR3 bases are TGTGCCAGCGGACCGCTCTTCCGCGTCGAGCAGTACTTC. It codes for CASGPLFRVEQYF.

At least ten counts were recorded for this clonotype. The CDR3 loop reads CASSLIGGYGYTF. The DNA for the CDR3 is TGTGCCAGCAGCTTAATAGGGGGGTATGGCTACACCTTC. This chain links TRBV7-2 with TRBJ1-2; weak D call: TRBD1 (6 bases). Germline V CDR1 and CDR2: SGHTA, FQGNSA. Trimming shortened V by 2 bases and J by 5 bases, and 9 bases separated the two germline ends. The CDR3 runs 13 residues.

This clonotype has ten or more counts. This chain uses TRBV6-1 with TRBJ1-6, with D possibly being TRBD1 (6 bases). The CDR3 consists of 16 residues. V lost 7 bases to trimming and J lost 7 bases, with 20 bases between them. The germline V gene encodes CDR1 MNHNS and CDR2 SASEGT. The CDR3 DNA sequence: TGTGCCAGCAACTCAGACAGGACGCTTACGAATTCACCCCTCCACTTT. Its translation: CASNSDRTLTNSPLHF.

To note about this clonotype: A read error is possible here, since a much larger clone lies one base away. Here the CDR3 DNA reads TGCAGTGCTTCCCCTAGCGGGGACCTGGGAAAGCAGTACTTC. It translates to CSASPSGDLGKQYF. J is TRBJ2-7 and V is TRBV20-1; TRBD2 matches at 9 bases. The CDR3 contains 14 residues. The V segment lost 5 bases and the J segment 8 bases; nucleotides outside the gene matches: 13. CDR1 and CDR2 (germline): DFQATT, SNEGSKA (reference sequence).

In the case of this clonotype: Just one base apart from a much larger clone, this may be a read error. The chain uses TRBV20-1 and TRBJ1-5, with TRBD1 matching 10 bases. The CDR3 runs 19 residues. Germline-derived CDR1 and CDR2 are DFQATT and SNEGSKA (reference sequence). CDR3 sequence reads: CSARGNWDRGLYSNQSQHF. The CDR3 DNA is TGCAGTGCTAGAGGCAATTGGGACAGGGGACTCTATAGCAATCAGTCCCAGCATTTT.

The chain has TRBV10-3 and TRBJ1-2; 7 nucleotides match TRBD1. The CDR3 covers 15 residues. The V gene end was trimmed by 10 bases and the J gene end by 2 bases; junction bases not matched to a gene: 13. The germline gives CDR1 ENHRY, CDR2 SYGVKD. CDR3 in amino acids: CASYNRGRGNYGYTF. In nucleotides, the CDR3 is TGTGCCAGCTACAACAGGGGAAGGGGGAACTATGGCTACACCTTC.

This clonotype was recorded at least ten times. J is TRBJ2-2 and V is TRBV7-9; 10 nucleotides agree with TRBD2. V trimming: 9 bases; J trimming: 4 bases; junction bases outside the gene matches: 8. CDR1 is SEHNR, CDR2 FQNEAQ, per germline (reference sequence). This CDR3 has 15 amino acids. CDR3 nucleotide sequence: TGTGCCAGTGCGAAGAGCGGGAGGGCCACCGGGGAGCTGTTTTTT. It codes for CASAKSGRATGELFF. The whole variable domain, remainder taken from reference TRBV7-9 and TRBJ2-2, is DTGVSQNPRHKITKRGQNVTFRCDPISEHNRLYWYRQTLGQGPEFLTYFQNEAQLEKSRLLSDRFSAERPKGSFSTLEIQRTEQGDSAMYLCASAKSGRATGELFFGEGSRLTVL.

This clonotype was seen many times. The chain is built from TRBV28 and TRBJ1-3; 8 nucleotides match TRBD1. V lost 6 bases and J lost 0; bases outside the gene matches: 4. The CDR3 consists of 15 residues. The germline V gene encodes CDR1 MDHEN and CDR2 SYDVKM. CDR3 coding DNA: TGTGCCAGCAGCAGGACAGGGACCTCTGGAAACACCATATATTTT. It yields the protein CASSRTGTSGNTIYF.

In its sample, this clonotype was seen many times. The CDR3 protein is CASREAGVRSDTQYF. The CDR3 region has the DNA TGTGCCAGCAGAGAAGCGGGAGTGCGTTCTGATACGCAGTATTTT. The V and J genes are TRBV7-9 and TRBJ2-3; 8 nucleotides align to TRBD2. Germline CDR1 reads SEHNR; CDR2 reads FQNEAQ (reference sequence). V gave up 6 bases and J gave up 6 bases; unmatched junction bases: 11. This CDR3 is 15 amino acids long.

At least ten counts were recorded for this clonotype. The rearrangement links TRBV19 to TRBJ1-1; D remains ambiguous. The germline CDR1 and CDR2 sequences are LNHDA and SQIVND (reference sequence). The CDR3 loop spans 12 amino acids. V lost 7 bases to trimming and J lost 4 bases, with 10 bases between them. The CDR3 bases are TGTGCCAGTACCGGTTGGGGCACTGAAGCTTTCTTT. Protein product: CASTGWGTEAFF. The full variable domain, rest sourced from reference TRBV19 and TRBJ1-1, is DGGITQSPKYLFRKEGQNVTLSCEQNLNHDAMYWYRQDPGQGLRLIYYSQIVNDFQKGDIAEGYSVSREKKESFPLTVTSAQKNPTAFYLCASTGWGTEAFFGQGTRLTVV.

The table lists this clonotype with a few counts. The chain couples TRBV19 to TRBJ1-3, with D possibly matching TRBD1 (6 bases). The CDR3 is 15 residues long. Trimming took 7 bases from V and 5 from J, leaving 18 bases between them. From germline, CDR1 is LNHDA and CDR2 SQIVND (reference sequence). CDR3 amino acids: CASTRGARDRNTIYF. CDR3 sequence (DNA): TGTGCCAGTACGAGGGGGGCAAGGGATCGAAACACCATATATTTT.

This clonotype was counted at least ten times. V usage is TRBV11-1 and J usage is TRBJ2-3; 13 bases are shared with TRBD2. The germline gives CDR1 SGHAT, CDR2 FQDESV (reference sequence). The CDR3 runs 16 residues. The junction had 6 bases not matched to a gene; V was cut back by 5 bases and J by 4 bases. This CDR3 is CASSPRLAGGADTQYF. CDR3 coding DNA: TGTGCCAGCAGCCCACGACTAGCGGGAGGTGCAGATACGCAGTATTTT. The full variable domain, rest sourced from reference TRBV11-1 and TRBJ2-3, is EAEVAQSPRYKITEKSQAVAFWCDPISGHATLYWYRQILGQGPELLVQFQDESVVDDSQLPKDRFSAERLKGVDSTLKIQPAELGDSAMYLCASSPRLAGGADTQYFGPGTRLTVL.